This TCR beta chain came from a study of T-cell reconstitution after alpha-beta-depleted transplantation in children. The V gene's germline CDR1 is SGHAT and CDR2 FQNNGV. CDR3 length: 16 amino acids. With 5 bases clipped from V and 8 bases from J, the junction kept 15 bases outside the gene matches. For TCRbeta, the library was prepared with unique molecular identifiers. TCRdb itself ran the PCR reads through MiXCR, one entry per CDR3 protein. The sample records 200,000 to 300,000 distinct CDR3 sequences, around 25% being singletons. This clonotype was sampled from a female patient aged 2-9 years who had a stem cell transplant for congenital amegakaryocytic thrombocytopenia, so the T cells may come from the graft donor. The specimen was PBMCs, mostly from graft donor cells, collected 360 days after TCRalphabeta/CD19-depleted stem cell transplant. The chain links TRBV11-2 to TRBJ2-1; 7 positions match TRBD2. CDR3 nucleotides: TGTGCCAGCAGCCCGGGACGGGGAGGGTGGAGGTATGAGCAGTTCTTC. Protein product: CASSPGRGGWRYEQFF.